The source of this T cell receptor (beta chain) is a study of neurological immune-mediated disorders. This clonotype appeared a few times. Trimming left V 1 base short and J 6 bases short, with 18 bases between. Germline assignment: CDR1 SGHVS and CDR2 FNYEAQ. CDR3 length: 16 residues. Unsorted libraries came from 2 million PBMCs stored at -80 °C. MiXCR, run by TCRdb on the 5' RACE reads, gives a single entry per CDR3 protein. The repertoire holds 50,000 to 70,000 distinct CDR3 sequences, with roughly 4.5% as singletons. The clonotype originates from a man aged 25-45 years with multiple sclerosis. Sequenced input: PBMCs. The V call is TRBV7-6, the J call TRBJ1-1, with D perhaps TRBD1 (6 bases). The CDR3 nucleotides are TGTGCCAGCAGCTTAGAGGGCAGGGGTACAACTTCTGAAGCTTTCTTT. Its translation: CASSLEGRGTTSEAFF.